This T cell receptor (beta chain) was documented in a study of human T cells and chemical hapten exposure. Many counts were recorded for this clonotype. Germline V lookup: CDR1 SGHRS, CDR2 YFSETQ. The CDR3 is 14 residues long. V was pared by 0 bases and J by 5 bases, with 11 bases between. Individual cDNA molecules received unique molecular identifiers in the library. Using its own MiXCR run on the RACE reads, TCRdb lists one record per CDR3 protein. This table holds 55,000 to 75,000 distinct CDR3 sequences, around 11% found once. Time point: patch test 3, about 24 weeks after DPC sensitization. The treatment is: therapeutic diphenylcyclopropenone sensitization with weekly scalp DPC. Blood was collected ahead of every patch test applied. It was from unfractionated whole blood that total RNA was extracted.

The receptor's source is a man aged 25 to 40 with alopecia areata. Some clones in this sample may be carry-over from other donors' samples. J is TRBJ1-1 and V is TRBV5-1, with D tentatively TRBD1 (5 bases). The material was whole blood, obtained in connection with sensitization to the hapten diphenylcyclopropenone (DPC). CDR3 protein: CASSLASEGTEAFF. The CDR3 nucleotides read TGCGCCAGCAGCTTGGCCTCCGAGGGGACTGAAGCTTTCTTT.